The text below deals with one TCR beta chain. This clone's antigen is unknown. It has no much larger one-base neighbor in the sample; base qualities were not kept. Libraries were constructed by RACE. The instrument given in TCRdb is NextSeq 500. During library preparation, unique molecular identifiers were attached to individual cDNA molecules so that TCRs could be counted in a quantitative, reproducible way. For every blood RNA sample, sequencing covered both the TCR alpha and TCR beta chains. Under the source paper's analysis protocol: Samples had a median of roughly 100,000 TCRs, with a range from 23,224 to 690,600. V, J and CDR3 annotation of the TCR reads was carried out using the Decombinator software suite. To make PS versus PT1 abundance plots, every sample was subsampled to the same number of TCRs (28,000). Expanded TCRs were defined as absent before sensitization and observed at least eight times at the 2-week time point. TCRdb reran the public reads through fastp at Q25 and MiXCR, keeping productive beta chains. Rows are unified per CDR3 protein, each entry keeping the most common DNA and genes. TCRdb assigned the V and J calls; the authors' analysis was not used. Present in this sample are under 300,000 distinct CDR3 sequences, around 9.3% of which were seen just once. Of the sample, 2% to 2.5% is held by the ten largest clones.

The data are from a study of human T cells and chemical hapten exposure (TCRdb year 2021). About the investigation overall: For sensitization, 2% DPC in acetone was applied to a 2 cm by 2 cm area of upper inner arm skin. The libraries were sequenced as a pool, and the TCR yield per sample differed mostly because of small variations in library volumes within the pool. Approximately 30 alopecia patients provided blood for TCR sequencing at one to four time points (pre-sensitization, 2, 6 and 24 weeks). Weekly therapeutic DPC doses were additionally applied to the scalp of patients throughout the roughly 25-week study period. Most of the patients in the cohort were female, and the cohort covered alopecia areata with under or over 50% scalp involvement, alopecia totalis and alopecia universalis. The study tracked peripheral blood TCR repertoire changes in vivo during primary and secondary sensitization to the hapten diphenylcyclopropenone (DPC) in alopecia patients. Blood was sampled from patients pre-sensitization (week 0) and at 2, 6 and about 24 weeks after DPC sensitization. Patch testing was performed on the upper back with Finn chambers containing 0.01% DPC, and the patch tests were scored after 6 days according to International Contact Dermatitis Research Group standards.

Broader findings and caveats from the paper: No change with DPC sensitization was found in the number of TCRs above 1 in 1000 frequency, and no evidence of global repertoire structure alterations was found. Significantly more large CDR3 similarity clusters were formed by expanded TCRs than by pre-sensitization or healthy control sets, consistent with antigen-driven responses. Patch test score was positively correlated with the number of PT1 expanded TCRs, with significance at thresholds 8, 16 and 32 but not at 4. Because all patients had alopecia, a presumed autoimmune disease, the immune response of the patients might differ from that of healthy individuals. Repeated subsampling changed both the strength of the expansion versus patch-test correlation and the threshold at which that correlation became significant.

Including cysteine and phenylalanine, the CDR3 has 16 amino acids. The read is trimmed to its CDR3 DNA, 48 bases read in frame from base 1. Germline trimming amounts to 5 bases on V and 3 bases on J, with 5 as the count of junction bases outside the gene matches. Explained via the paper, the time point label denotes: pre-sensitization, week 0. Per the publication, the treatment or condition label means: therapeutic diphenylcyclopropenone sensitization with weekly scalp DPC. At each patch-test visit, blood was drawn before the patch test was applied. Patients were considered eligible if aged 18 to 70, diagnosed with alopecia and deemed suitable for DPC therapy, and patients were excluded if pregnant. Total RNA was extracted from unfractionated whole blood that had been collected in Tempus Blood RNA tubes.

The rearranged segments are TRBV12-3 or TRBV12-4 and TRBJ2-2; 11 central bases correspond to TRBD2. This sequence originates from a woman aged 40 to 49 with alopecia areata. Some clones in this sample may be carry-over from other donors' samples. Sequencing was performed on whole blood, taken in connection with sensitization to the hapten diphenylcyclopropenone (DPC). The nucleotide sequence reads TGTGCCAGCAGTCATTCTAGCGGGAGGTACACCGGGGAGCTGTTTTTT. It is translated as CASSHSSGRYTGELFF.